This T cell receptor beta chain was sequenced during a study of PD-L1 blockade in urothelial cancer (dated by TCRdb to 2016 to 2017). Regarding the study in general: Every patient began therapy in 2014 and was given atezolizumab 1,200 mg intravenously every 3 weeks. About 85% of the 29 patients were males with bladder-origin urothelial cancer, and about 60% of the roughly 29 reported a prior smoking history. The study was an exploratory multi-omic analysis of somatic, immune and clinical correlates of response to PD-L1 blockade with atezolizumab in urothelial cancer. Over 28 patients had pretreatment blood TCR-seq, roughly 24 had at least one posttreatment blood collection, and roughly 24 had tumor TCR-seq. A median of about 140,000 T cells and approximately 86,000 unique TCRs was obtained from blood samples, and a median clonality of around 0.08 was observed. TCR sequencing covered pretreatment tumor samples and matched, serially collected peripheral blood taken before and after atezolizumab treatment. An ECOG performance status of 0 or 1 was recorded for the patients, and 0 to 3 prior chemotherapy regimens had been received by the patients. Progression-free survival longer than 6 months counted as durable clinical benefit, and TCR features were additionally tested against both progression-free and overall survival. Blood samples were analyzed 3 weeks after the start of treatment (second dose) and 6 weeks after the start of treatment. Under ten patients reached durable clinical benefit, while 15 to 20 patients did not. In the same patients who had TCR sequencing, pretreatment tumors also underwent whole exome sequencing and RNA sequencing.

Overall study results and their limits: Improved progression-free and overall survival was found to be associated with pretreatment peripheral blood TCR clonality below the median. Because the sample size was small (n = 29) and many of the analyses were exploratory, the results are meant to be hypothesis-generating. Among patients with durable benefit, tumor-associated TCR clones showed greater expansion in peripheral blood 3 weeks after treatment started (n of about 21, p = 0.022).

The table lists this clone with a count of one. The antigen this receptor binds is unknown. Within one base of it there is no much larger clone, and no base qualities were kept. Synthetic TCR analog templates were spiked into each PCR so that absolute template abundance could be estimated from read counts. The immunoSEQ assay was used to amplify TCRbeta CDR3 regions from genomic DNA with bias-controlled V and J gene primers. Sequencing of rearranged TCRbeta segments was performed at approximately 20X coverage. In the source study's methods: Sequencing errors were corrected by clustering, and CDR3s were annotated against IMGT so that V, D and J genes could be assigned. Only productive TCRbeta rearrangements were used in downstream analyses, excluding out-of-frame or stop-codon sequences. Clonality was computed as one minus Shannon entropy normalized by the log of the number of unique productive sequences. Fisher's exact test with Benjamini-Hochberg correction, at a threshold of adjusted p below 0.01, was used to find clones that differed between time points or between blood and tumor. Sourced from immuneACCESS, this table was stored by TCRdb with only in-frame sequences that have V and J called. A share of the clones is absent; for the studies checked, an unresolved V gene accounts for under half, and the remainder has no known explanation. V and J calls and clone size are as listed in that table; D and trimming were resolved from the DNA. The table for this sample lists tens of thousands of clones; around 85% of them were counted only once. The top ten constitute 1.9% of the sample.

The time point label for this specimen denotes: peripheral blood 6 weeks after treatment start. A cohort of 25 to 35 patients with locally advanced or metastatic urothelial carcinoma, treated at Memorial Sloan Kettering on a trial protocol, was included. Peripheral blood mononuclear cells were collected pretreatment and during treatment, with between 1 and 8 total time points per patient. The Qiagen DNeasy Blood extraction kit was used to purify genomic DNA from total PBMCs and from tumor samples. PBMCs were collected pretreatment and during treatment and were isolated and stored as previously described. Sequences ENHRY (CDR1) and SYGVKD (CDR2) are obtained from the germline V gene. Ends trimmed: V by 8 bases, J by 1 base; bases unmatched to a gene: 5. There are 14 amino acids in the CDR3, from cysteine to phenylalanine inclusive. The sequence is cut down to CDR3 DNA, 42 bases in frame from base 1.

The TCR comes from a man aged 50 or older with urothelial cancer. The chain was built from TRBV10-3 and TRBJ2-7; 10 of the junction bases match TRBD1. The input for sequencing was PBMCs, taken around atezolizumab (anti-PD-L1) treatment. The CDR3 protein: CAISGTGDSYEQYF. In nucleotides, the sequence is TGTGCCATCTCTGGGACAGGGGATTCCTACGAGCAGTACTTC.